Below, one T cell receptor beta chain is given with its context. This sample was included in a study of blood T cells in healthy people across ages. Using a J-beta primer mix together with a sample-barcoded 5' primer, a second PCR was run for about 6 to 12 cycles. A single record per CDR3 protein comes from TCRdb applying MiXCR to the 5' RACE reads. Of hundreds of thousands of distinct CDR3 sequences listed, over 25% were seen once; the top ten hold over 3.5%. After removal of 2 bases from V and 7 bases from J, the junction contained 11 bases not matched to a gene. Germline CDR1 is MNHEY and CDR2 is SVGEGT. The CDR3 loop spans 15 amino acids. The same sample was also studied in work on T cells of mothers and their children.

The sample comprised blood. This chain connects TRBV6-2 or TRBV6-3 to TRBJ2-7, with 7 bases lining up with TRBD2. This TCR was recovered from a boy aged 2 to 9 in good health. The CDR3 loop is CASSYDETSPMEQYF. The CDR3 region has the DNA TGTGCCAGCAGTTACGACGAGACTAGCCCCATGGAGCAGTACTTC.